The source of this T cell receptor beta chain is a study of OX40 agonist ivuxolimab in advanced cancers. Turning to the study itself: Cancers in dose escalation were hepatocellular, melanoma, renal cell and head and neck. Whole-study results and caveats: Researchers did not establish what antigens the expanded peripheral T cells target.

Worth noting for this clone: What it recognizes is unknown.

The table came from immunoSEQ multiplex PCR; TCRdb's copy has only in-frame clones and leaves some out. The table has tens of thousands of clones, 79% seen once; the top ten hold roughly a tenth. This CDR3 is built from 13 residues. V was clipped by 4 bases and J by 3 bases, with 9 bases between them. Germline V gene sequence: CDR1 SGDLS, CDR2 YYNGEE. The sample consisted of CD4+ or CD8+ T cells sorted from blood, taken in a trial of the OX40 agonist ivuxolimab. The receptor was isolated from an adult with an advanced solid tumor such as melanoma, head and neck, liver or kidney cancer. This chain connects TRBV9 to TRBJ2-3; D could derive from TRBD1 or TRBD2 (5 bases each). In DNA form, the CDR3 reads TGTGCCAGCAGCATCAGGGAGACAGATACGCAGTATTTT. Amino acid sequence: CASSIRETDTQYF.